The 19 T cell receptor beta chains given below trace back to one sample, sequenced in a study of human T cells and chemical hapten exposure. Time point: patch test 1, 2 weeks after DPC sensitization. Indicated treatment: therapeutic diphenylcyclopropenone sensitization with weekly scalp DPC. TCRdb re-derived calls from the RACE reads in MiXCR, one entry per CDR3 protein. The sample holds 370,000 or so distinct CDR3 sequences, approximately 4.4% seen once. Sequencing was performed on whole blood, taken in connection with sensitization to the hapten diphenylcyclopropenone (DPC). The receptors come from a woman aged 45-60 years with alopecia areata. Some clones in this sample may be carry-over from other donors' samples.

The genes are TRBV7-2 and TRBJ1-1; TRBD1 is a possible D gene (5 bases). This CDR3 has 15 amino acids. Looked up from germline, CDR1 is SGHTA and CDR2 is FQGNSA. V was pared by 5 bases and J by 0 bases, with 13 bases between. CDR3: CASSPSGLLNTEAFF. CDR3 nucleotide sequence: TGTGCCAGCAGCCCCTCAGGGTTACTGAACACTGAAGCTTTCTTT.

In this sample, this clonotype turned up many times. The chain combines TRBV20-1 with TRBJ1-2, with D uncertain. The CDR3 is made up of 15 amino acids. The germline V gene has CDR1 DFQATT and CDR2 SNEGSKA (reference sequence). Trimming removed 3 bases at V and 2 bases at J, with 16 bases between. CDR3 sequence (DNA): TGCAGTGCTAGCACAGTTCTTTTGGGGAACTATGGCTACACCTTC. It specifies CSASTVLLGNYGYTF.

This clonotype came up a few times. The chain combines TRBV7-3 with TRBJ1-2; maybe TRBD1 (5 bases). Trimming took off 5 bases at V and 8 bases at J, with 21 bases between the two ends. CDR3 length equals 15 residues. Germline V lookup: CDR1 SGHTA, CDR2 FQGTGA. The CDR3 spells CASSPVLGRVVGYTF. The DNA for the CDR3 is TGTGCCAGCAGCCCTGTTTTGGGCAGGGTGGTCGGCTACACCTTC.

Many counts were recorded for this clonotype. The rearrangement joins TRBV5-1 to TRBJ1-1; the D is unclear. Trimming pared 6 bases from V and 8 bases from J, leaving 17 bases between. The CDR3 totals 13 residues. Germline CDR1 reads SGHRS; CDR2 reads YFSETQ. The CDR3, as DNA: TGCGCCAGCACCCCCACCGGCGCAGGCGAAGCTTTCTTT. This codes for CASTPTGAGEAFF. Drawing the rest from reference TRBV5-1 and TRBJ1-1, the complete variable domain is KAGVTQTPRYLIKTRGQQVTLSCSPISGHRSVSWYQQTPGQGLQFLFEYFSETQRNKGNFPGRFSGRQFSNSRSEMNVSTLELGDSALYLCASTPTGAGEAFFGQGTRLTVV.

This clonotype has just a few counts. The chain uses TRBV3-1 and TRBJ2-7; no reliable D call. The CDR3 has 16 amino acids. The V gene lost 1 base and the J gene lost 0 bases, with 13 bases spanning the gap. Germline CDR1 reads LGHDT; CDR2 reads YNNKEL (reference sequence). The chain's CDR3 is CASSQVIGRSSYEQYF. Here the CDR3 DNA reads TGTGCCAGCAGCCAAGTTATCGGGCGGAGCTCCTACGAGCAGTACTTC.

This clonotype was seen ten or more times. V is TRBV2 and J is TRBJ1-2, with 8 bases that match TRBD1. Germline loops: CDR1 SNHLY, CDR2 FYNNEI. Trimming took 9 bases from V and 0 from J; bases not matched to a gene: 0. This CDR3 region has 12 residues. The CDR3 reads CARDRANYGYTF. Here the CDR3 DNA reads TGTGCCAGGGACAGGGCTAACTATGGCTACACCTTC.

This rearrangement joins TRBV6-2 or TRBV6-3 to TRBJ2-1; D might be TRBD2 (6 bases). Germline-derived CDR1 and CDR2 are MNHEY and SVGEGT. V was trimmed by 7 bases and J by 8 bases, leaving 15 bases between them. CDR3 length: 13 residues. The CDR3 reads CASTANGRYEQFF. CDR3 nucleotides: TGTGCCAGCACTGCCAATGGGAGGTATGAGCAGTTCTTC.

This clonotype was seen a handful of times. The CDR3 loop reads CASSYSWQGGSGELFF. The DNA for the CDR3 is TGTGCCAGCAGTTACTCATGGCAGGGGGGCTCCGGGGAGCTGTTTTTT. J is TRBJ2-2 and V is TRBV6-5; possibly TRBD1 for D (7 bases). The CDR3 is 16 amino acids. In germline, CDR1 is MNHEY, CDR2 SVGAGI. V gave up 0 bases and J gave up 6 bases, with 14 bases separating them.

This chain uses TRBV20-1 with TRBJ2-7; D possibly corresponds to TRBD2 (5 bases). Trimming stripped 5 bases from V and 2 bases from J, with 16 bases between. The CDR3 has 14 residues. Germline V gene lookup returns CDR1 DFQATT and CDR2 SNEGSKA (reference sequence). The CDR3 nucleotides are TGCAGTGCTCCTCGAGACGGGATTCCCTACGAGCAGTACTTC. Its translation is CSAPRDGIPYEQYF.

This clonotype was recorded at least ten times. This chain uses TRBV2 with TRBJ2-1; 7 bases align to TRBD1. The V gene's germline CDR1 is SNHLY and CDR2 FYNNEI. The V gene end was trimmed by 8 bases and the J gene end by 8 bases; junction bases not matched to a gene: 9. The CDR3 loop spans 13 amino acids. In DNA, the CDR3 is TGTGCCAGCTTAACAGGGGACAAGGATGAGCAGTTCTTC. Amino acids: CASLTGDKDEQFF.

In this sample, this clonotype turned up many times. This chain uses TRBV5-1 with TRBJ1-1, with D possibly being TRBD1 (5 bases). V was shortened by 1 base and J by 7 bases, with 8 bases between the two germline ends. The CDR3 runs 12 residues. In germline, CDR1 is SGHRS, CDR2 YFSETQ. CDR3 coding DNA: TGCGCCAGCAGCTTGCAGGGCCTTGAAGCTTTCTTT. This codes for CASSLQGLEAFF.

This clonotype was recorded many times. The chain is built from TRBV7-9 and TRBJ2-3; TRBD2 aligns across 11 bases. The CDR3 spans 15 residues. Germline V gene lookup returns CDR1 SEHNR and CDR2 FQNEAQ (reference sequence). The V and J ends lost 3 bases and 3 bases, in that order; junction bases with no gene match: 2. CDR3 loop: CASSFSGGATDTQYF. CDR3 DNA: TGTGCCAGCAGCTTTAGCGGGGGGGCGACAGATACGCAGTATTTT.

This clonotype was picked up a small number of times. V and J are TRBV7-2 and TRBJ1-6; TRBD1 might be the D (5 bases). The V end was cut by 0 bases, the J end by 7 bases, with 10 bases between. In germline, CDR1 is SGHTA, CDR2 FQGNSA. There are 15 residues in the CDR3. CDR3: CASSLAGAPNSPLHF. Here the CDR3 DNA reads TGTGCCAGCAGCTTAGCAGGGGCTCCCAATTCACCCCTCCACTTT.

This clonotype was recorded at least ten times. This rearrangement joins TRBV28 to TRBJ2-5; the D gene is possibly TRBD1 (6 bases). The CDR3 contains 14 residues. Germline V gene lookup returns CDR1 MDHEN and CDR2 SYDVKM. V was shortened by 3 bases and J by 2 bases, with 10 bases between the two germline ends. CDR3 amino acids: CASSFRGPQETQYF. The CDR3 region has the DNA TGTGCCAGCAGTTTCAGGGGACCACAAGAGACCCAGTACTTC.

At least ten counts were recorded for this clonotype. The chain joins TRBV5-5 to TRBJ1-6, with D unresolved. V was cut by 4 bases and J by 9 bases, with 17 bases left in between. The CDR3 covers 15 residues. CDR1 is SGHKS and CDR2 is YYEKEE in the germline V gene (reference sequence). CDR3 nucleotides: TGTGCCAGCAGCGCCGTGGACGGCCAGTTTTCACCCCTCCACTTT. Its protein product is CASSAVDGQFSPLHF.

This chain uses TRBV6-2 or TRBV6-3 with TRBJ1-2; 8 bases map to TRBD1. The CDR3 has 15 residues. Germline V CDR1 and CDR2: MNHEY, SVGEGT. Trimming removed 7 bases from V and 4 bases from J; junction bases left unmatched: 11. The CDR3: CASTTAGQGVYGYTF. DNA of the CDR3: TGTGCCAGCACCACGGCAGGACAGGGAGTCTATGGCTACACCTTC.

The chain recombines TRBV7-9 with TRBJ1-3; possible D gene TRBD1, 5 bases. Per germline, CDR1 SEHNR and CDR2 FQNEAQ (reference sequence). V lost 1 base to trimming and J lost 3 bases, with 10 bases between them. This CDR3 has 15 residues. CDR3 in amino acids: CASSLDRIDGNTIYF. CDR3 nucleotide sequence: TGTGCCAGCAGCTTAGACAGGATCGATGGAAACACCATATATTTT.

This clonotype was observed many times. The gene calls are TRBV28 and TRBJ2-6; 8 bases map to TRBD1. The length of the CDR3 is 17 residues. Germline V gene sequence: CDR1 MDHEN, CDR2 SYDVKM. The trim removed 2 bases at V and 2 bases at J, leaving 5 bases unmatched. CDR3 bases: TGTGCCAGCAGTTTAAGGCAGGGGGCCCCTGGGGCCAACGTCCTGACTTTC. Translation gives CASSLRQGAPGANVLTF.

This clonotype was picked up a small number of times. The chain carries TRBV7-9 and TRBJ2-2, with D unclear. In germline, CDR1 is SEHNR, CDR2 FQNEAQ (reference sequence). V was clipped by 0 bases and J by 10 bases, with 3 bases between them. The CDR3 is made up of 11 amino acids. The CDR3 loop reads CASSLAEELFF. CDR3 nucleotide sequence: TGTGCCAGCAGCTTAGCGGAGGAGCTGTTTTTT.